This T cell receptor (beta chain) emerged from a study of blood T cell repertoires in COVID-19. Everyone who took part was about 18 to 90 years old, and they came from about 25 US areas. Which cohort a participant joined came from the clinical history participants gave. Among Cohort 3 donors, those recovered had two negative PCRs, clearance, or symptom resolution. Sequenced by immunoSEQ multiplex PCR; TCRdb stores in-frame clones only, minus some. The sample has 95,000 to 150,000 clones, roughly 84% seen once. Germline V gene lookup returns CDR1 LNHDA and CDR2 SQIVND (reference sequence). The ends were cut back, 2 bases at V and 5 bases at J, with 5 bases in the middle. The length of the CDR3 is 12 residues.

This clonotype was obtained from a woman aged 25 to 39 who had recovered from COVID-19. The chain employs TRBV19 and TRBJ2-3; D is undetermined. Sample: PBMCs or T cells enriched from blood (not recorded which). DNA for the CDR3: TGTGCCAGTAGTATACCAGGAGATACGCAGTATTTT. Encoded protein: CASSIPGDTQYF. Drawing the rest from reference TRBV19 and TRBJ2-3, the complete variable domain is DGGITQSPKYLFRKEGQNVTLSCEQNLNHDAMYWYRQDPGQGLRLIYYSQIVNDFQKGDIAEGYSVSREKKESFPLTVTSAQKNPTAFYLCASSIPGDTQYFGPGTRLTVL.